This passage covers 7 T cell receptor beta chains from one sample sequenced in a study of OX40 agonist ivuxolimab in advanced cancers. The method was immunoSEQ multiplex PCR; TCRdb's version includes in-frame clones alone and lacks a portion of them. The top ten clones hold 30% to 35% of a sample with around 20,000 clones, about 87% of them seen once. The sample consisted of CD4+ or CD8+ T cells sorted from blood, taken in a trial of the OX40 agonist ivuxolimab. The receptors originated from an adult with an advanced solid tumor such as melanoma, head and neck, liver or kidney cancer.

The chain combines TRBV28 with TRBJ2-7, with TRBD1 matching 7 bases. With 4 bases clipped from V and 2 bases from J, the junction kept 8 bases outside the gene matches. CDR3 length: 15 amino acids. Per the germline V gene, CDR1 is MDHEN and CDR2 is SYDVKM. The DNA for the CDR3 is TGTGCCAGCAGTTCCCTGACAGGGCCTACCTACGAGCAGTACTTC. This sequence encodes CASSSLTGPTYEQYF.

The chain is built from TRBV23-1 and TRBJ2-7, with D maybe TRBD1 (5 bases). TRBV23-1 is an ORF for which the function is uncertain. This CDR3 comprises 14 residues. V lost 2 bases and J lost 5, with 13 bases in between. The CDR3 spells CASSQGACPHEQYF. The DNA of the CDR3 is TGCGCCAGCAGTCAAGGGGCCTGCCCCCACGAGCAGTACTTC.

The gene calls are TRBV5-6 and TRBJ2-5, with 12 nucleotides matching TRBD2. Trimming cost V 1 base and J 1 base; bases outside gene matches: 5. This CDR3 is built from 17 residues. The germline V gene has CDR1 SGHDT and CDR2 YYEEEE. CDR3 sequence: CASSLRLAGGFQETQYF. In DNA, the CDR3 is TGTGCCAGCAGCTTGCGGCTAGCGGGAGGGTTCCAAGAGACCCAGTACTTC.

J is TRBJ2-7 and V is TRBV28, with a tentative D call TRBD1 (5 bases). This CDR3 is 15 amino acids long. In germline, CDR1 is MDHEN, CDR2 SYDVKM. Trimming left V 6 bases short and J 0 bases short, with 15 bases between. CDR3 region: CASSQTGSRSYEQYF. CDR3 nucleotides: TGTGCCAGCAGCCAAACAGGTTCCCGCTCCTACGAGCAGTACTTC.

V and J are TRBV21-1 and TRBJ2-7; no DNA check was done on the table's D call, TRBD2. TRBV21-1 corresponds to a pseudogene. This CDR3 has 20 residues. CDR3 sequence: CASSNAKAPRSGGPTYEQYF. The CDR3 DNA reads TGTGCCAGCAGCAACGCCAAAGCTCCGCGGAGCGGGGGGCCGACCTACGAGCAGTACTTC.

This sequence joins TRBV19 and TRBJ1-1; 7 nucleotides match TRBD1. The V and J ends lost 3 bases and 1 base, in that order; junction bases with no gene match: 8. The CDR3 consists of 16 residues. CDR1 LNHDA and CDR2 SQIVND come from the germline V gene (reference sequence). CDR3: CASSIRLDRENTEAFF. CDR3 coding DNA: TGTGCCAGTAGTATCAGGCTAGACAGGGAGAACACTGAAGCTTTCTTT. The complete variable domain, with remaining parts taken from reference TRBV19 and TRBJ1-1, reads DGGITQSPKYLFRKEGQNVTLSCEQNLNHDAMYWYRQDPGQGLRLIYYSQIVNDFQKGDIAEGYSVSREKKESFPLTVTSAQKNPTAFYLCASSIRLDRENTEAFFGQGTRLTVV.

The CDR3: CASSLSTGGYGYTF. The CDR3 coding sequence is TGTGCCAGCAGTTTATCTACAGGGGGCTATGGCTACACCTTC. The chain combines TRBV28 with TRBJ1-2; TRBD1 agrees at 8 bases. V gave up 1 base and J gave up 4 bases; unmatched junction bases: 2. Germline CDR1 is MDHEN and CDR2 is SYDVKM. The CDR3 length is 14 residues.